This is a list of T cell receptor beta chains from one sample in a study of immune evolution from preneoplasia to lung adenocarcinoma. Produced via immunoSEQ multiplex PCR; TCRdb's table is partial and in-frame only. The table records more than 4,000 clones, approximately 80% of them present only once. The sequenced sample consisted of FFPE adjacent normal lung tissue. The source of these receptors is a person aged 60-79 years with lung adenocarcinoma. Both conserved end residues are part of each CDR3.

TRBV30,TRBJ1-2,CAWIGQGNYGYTF
TRBV30,TRBJ1-4,CAWSWTGVHEKLFF
TRBV4-3,TRBJ2-2,CASSQEVSGAFTTGELFF
TRBV7-6,TRBJ2-1,CASSLAPPAGDQRQGQFF
TRBV7-9,TRBJ2-2,CASSHRTGGLTGELFF
TRBV2,TRBJ1-2,CASREPDSHYGYTF
TRBV7-9,TRBJ1-4,CASSLATGTEKLFF
TRBV19,TRBJ2-1,CASSPVSYNEQFF
TRBV18,TRBJ1-5,CASSSGGNQPQHF
TRBV10-1,TRBJ2-2,CASSDQGHGELFF
TRBV5-6,TRBJ1-4,CASSHNLDANEKLFF
TRBV28,TRBJ1-2,CASSTLGEAGYGYTF
TRBV28,TRBJ2-7,CASRWARDSPYEQYF
TRBV2,TRBJ1-2,CASSGPGTAGYYGYTF
TRBV11-2,TRBJ1-1,CASSLELKGTEAFF
TRBV30,TRBJ1-1,CAWSVKGALNTETFF
TRBV28,TRBJ1-5,CASSFLLGSQPQHF
TRBV28,TRBJ2-1,CASSLGVMTSGITYNEQFF
TRBV4-3,TRBJ2-7,CASSPGEDTGAYEQYF
TRBV7-2,TRBJ1-1,CASSLGQGVFKLEAFF
TRBV11-3,TRBJ1-6,CASSDQPNSPLHF
TRBV28,TRBJ1-5,CASSLFGTQHF
TRBV6-5,TRBJ2-7,CASSYSGADEQYF
TRBV6-6,TRBJ1-5,CASSPDRSNQPQHF
TRBV5-1,TRBJ2-3,CASSLPLAGGTSTDTQYF
TRBV7-8,TRBJ2-6,CASSLEDSGANVLTF